Listed below are T cell receptor beta chains from one sample, sequenced in a study of OX40 agonist ivuxolimab in advanced cancers. Clones were read by immunoSEQ multiplex PCR, and TCRdb kept only the in-frame ones, dropping some. This sample yields around 40,000 clones, of which 80% are seen a single time; less than 5% belongs to the top ten. Material: CD4+ or CD8+ T cells sorted from blood, obtained in a trial of the OX40 agonist ivuxolimab. All receptors come from an adult with an advanced solid tumor such as melanoma, head and neck, liver or kidney cancer. Both conserved end residues are part of each CDR3. D genes are given only for firm matches. The listing skips clone size in some rows; elsewhere it reads once, few, many or a size class.

J gene	clone size	D gene	CDR3 length	V gene	CDR3 DNA	CDR3 protein
TRBJ2-7	.	.	14	TRBV7-9	TGTGCCAGCAGCTTAGAGGGCGGCACCTACGAGCAGTACTTC	CASSLEGGTYEQYF
TRBJ1-4	.	TRBD1	14	TRBV19	TGTGCCAGTACCACAGGGGAGACTAATGAAAAACTGTTTTTT	CASTTGETNEKLFF
TRBJ1-2	.	.	16	TRBV28	TGTGCCAGCAGTTTAACCTCCCCCGCAGGGAGTCATGGCTACACCTTC	CASSLTSPAGSHGYTF
TRBJ2-7	few	TRBD2	15	TRBV7-8	TGTGCCAGCAGCTTAGCCAGCGGGGGGCCCTACGAGCAGTACTTC	CASSLASGGPYEQYF
TRBJ1-1	.	.	15	TRBV29-1	TGCAGCGTCGGGGAGAGGGCCGGAGTAGGCACTGAAGCTTTCTTT	CSVGERAGVGTEAFF
TRBJ1-1	.	.	18	TRBV30	TGTGCCTGGAGCCCCTGGGCCGCAAAAAACCTCGCCGTGGCTGAAGCTTTCTTT	CAWSPWAAKNLAVAEAFF
TRBJ2-7	.	.	13	TRBV11-2	TGTGCCAGCAGCTTAGATCTACCTAACGAGCAGTACTTC	CASSLDLPNEQYF
TRBJ1-2	.	.	14	TRBV5-1	TGCGCCAGCAGCTTGGAGGCGACATCGAGCGGCTACACCTTC	CASSLEATSSGYTF
TRBJ2-3	.	.	14	TRBV7-3	TGTGCCAGCAGCAGAGGGCAAAGCACAGATACGCAGTATTTT	CASSRGQSTDTQYF
TRBJ2-7	.	TRBD2	15	TRBV7-2	TGTGCCAGCAATCCCGGGCTAGCGGGAAACCACGAGCAGTACTTC	CASNPGLAGNHEQYF
TRBJ2-3	.	TRBD2	16	TRBV4-3	TGCGCCAGCAGCCAAGGGGCTAGCGGGGAAACAGATACGCAGTATTTT	CASSQGASGETDTQYF
TRBJ2-2	.	.	13	TRBV19	TGTGCCAGTAGTATACAGAAGACCGGGGAGCTGTTTTTT	CASSIQKTGELFF
TRBJ2-5	.	.	14	TRBV7-2	TGTGCCAGCAGCTTAGGGAGGTTCCAAGAGACCCAGTACTTC	CASSLGRFQETQYF
TRBJ2-7	.	TRBD2	15	TRBV5-1	TGCGCCAGCAGCACGACGGGACAGACCGGGACTAGCGCCAACTTC	CASSTTGQTGTSANF
TRBJ1-6	.	.	15	TRBV19	TGTGCCAGTAGTCTCGAAACGGTGGGAGATTCACCCCTCCACTTT	CASSLETVGDSPLHF
TRBJ2-2	.	.	15	TRBV7-7	TGTGCTAGCAGCTTAAGTCAGGGGTACACCGGGGAGCTGTTTTTT	CASSLSQGYTGELFF
TRBJ1-2	.	.	12	TRBV28	TGTGCCAGCAGTTTGGGGCAACGGGGCTACACCTTC	CASSLGQRGYTF
TRBJ1-2	.	.	15	TRBV6-5	TGTGCCAGCAGGCCACTCAGGGATTCAAACTATGGCTACACCTTC	CASRPLRDSNYGYTF
TRBJ2-1	.	.	13	TRBV7-3	TGTGCCAGCAGCTTAAGGGCGCGAGATGAGCAGTTCTTC	CASSLRARDEQFF
TRBJ2-7	large	TRBD1	15	TRBV5-1	TGCGCCAGCAGCCCAGCCCCGGGACAGGGGTACGAGCAGTACTTC	CASSPAPGQGYEQYF
TRBJ2-3	.	TRBD2	18	TRBV9	TGTGCCAGCAGCGTAGGGATGACTAGCGGATCTAGCACAGATACGCAGTATTTT	CASSVGMTSGSSTDTQYF
TRBJ1-5	.	TRBD1	15	TRBV2	TGTGCCAGCAGTATGGACAGGGTTGGCAATCAGCCCCAGCATTTT	CASSMDRVGNQPQHF
TRBJ2-1	.	.	14	TRBV14	TGTGCCAGCAGCCGGCCGGAAGGTTTAAATGAGCAGTTCTTC	CASSRPEGLNEQFF
TRBJ2-7	.	.	14	TRBV16	TGTGCCAGCAGCCCCGGAGGAGTTGCCTACGAGCAGTACTTC	CASSPGGVAYEQYF
TRBJ2-1	.	TRBD1	13	TRBV28	TGTGCCAGCAAAGGGGGCGCCCCGGATGAGCAGTTCTTC	CASKGGAPDEQFF
TRBJ2-7	.	TRBD1	13	TRBV6-5	TGTGCCAGCAGTTTTGGACAGGCCTACGAGCAGTACTTC	CASSFGQAYEQYF
TRBJ2-1	.	.	13	TRBV27	TGTGCCAGCAACCCCGCGGGAAGAAATGAGCAGTTCTTC	CASNPAGRNEQFF
TRBJ1-5	.	.	14	TRBV6-6	TGTGCCAGCAGCCTCAGGCGCCAGCAGGGGCCCCAGCATTTT	CASSLRRQQGPQHF
TRBJ1-4	.	.	14	TRBV10-3	TGTGCCACGAGTGGTGAGGGCAGGAATGAAAAACTGTTTTTT	CATSGEGRNEKLFF
TRBJ2-1	.	TRBD2	15	TRBV7-7	TGTGCTAGCAGCTTAGCGGGAGGAGGGTGGAATGAGCAGTTCTTC	CASSLAGGGWNEQFF
TRBJ1-1	.	.	14	TRBV2	TGTGCCAGCAGTGGGAGTTCCAGGGCCGGTGAAGCTTTCTTT	CASSGSSRAGEAFF
TRBJ2-1	.	.	12	TRBV15	TGTGCCACCAGCACTCGCGCCGCTGAGCAGTTCTTC	CATSTRAAEQFF
TRBJ1-3	.	.	14	TRBV11-2	TGTGCCAGCACCCTCCTGAGCTCTGGAAACACCATATATTTT	CASTLLSSGNTIYF